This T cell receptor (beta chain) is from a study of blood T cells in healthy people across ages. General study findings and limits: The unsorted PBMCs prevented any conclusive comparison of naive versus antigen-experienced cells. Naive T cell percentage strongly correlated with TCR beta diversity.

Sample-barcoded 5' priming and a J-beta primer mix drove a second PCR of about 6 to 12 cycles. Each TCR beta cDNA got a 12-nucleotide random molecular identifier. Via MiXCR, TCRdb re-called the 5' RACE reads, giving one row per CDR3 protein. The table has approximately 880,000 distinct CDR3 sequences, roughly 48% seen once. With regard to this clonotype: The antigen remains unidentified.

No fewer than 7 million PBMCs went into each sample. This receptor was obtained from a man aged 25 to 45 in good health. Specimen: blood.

For the CDR3, the DNA is TGCGCCAGCAGCTTGGTGCCAGGGAAAGAGACCCAGTACTTC. Protein product: CASSLVPGKETQYF. The V gene is TRBV5-1, the J gene TRBJ2-5; tentative D call: TRBD1 (5 bases). The length of the CDR3 is 14 residues. The germline V and J ends were trimmed by 0 bases and 3 bases, with 9 bases remaining between them. Germline CDR1 is SGHRS and CDR2 is YFSETQ.